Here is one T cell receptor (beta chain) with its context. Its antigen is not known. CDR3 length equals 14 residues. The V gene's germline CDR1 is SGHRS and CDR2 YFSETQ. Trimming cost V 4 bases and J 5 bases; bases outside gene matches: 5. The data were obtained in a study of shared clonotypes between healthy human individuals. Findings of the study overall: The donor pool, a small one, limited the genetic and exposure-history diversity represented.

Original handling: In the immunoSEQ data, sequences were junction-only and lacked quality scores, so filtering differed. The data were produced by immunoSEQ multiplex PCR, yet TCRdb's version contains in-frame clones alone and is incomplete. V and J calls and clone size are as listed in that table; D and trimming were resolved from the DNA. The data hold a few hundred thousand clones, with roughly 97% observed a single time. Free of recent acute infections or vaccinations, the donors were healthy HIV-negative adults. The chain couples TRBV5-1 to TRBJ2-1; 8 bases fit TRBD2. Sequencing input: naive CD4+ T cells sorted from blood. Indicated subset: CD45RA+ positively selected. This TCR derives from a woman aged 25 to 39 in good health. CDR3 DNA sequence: TGCGCCAGCAGCCCCGGACTAGCCAACAATGAGCAGTTCTTC. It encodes CASSPGLANNEQFF.